Following are 13 T cell receptor beta chains from one sample sequenced in a study of T cells in Graves' hyperthyroidism and ophthalmopathy. Amplification yielded TCR beta CDR3 regions, with RNA transcripts as the source. Initially, a first-round RT-PCR of the TCR CDR3 employed the HTBI primer set. TCRdb processed the multiplex PCR reads anew with MiXCR; each CDR3 protein has one entry. The sample shows 280,000 or so distinct CDR3 sequences, approximately 26% of them seen only once. Sequencing was performed on blood. The receptors were sampled from a man aged 40-50 years with Graves' hyperthyroidism that later progressed to Graves' ophthalmopathy.

This clonotype was counted at least ten times. This rearrangement joins TRBV6-5 to TRBJ2-2, with 9 positions matching TRBD2. Germline V gene data show CDR1 as MNHEY and CDR2 as SVGAGI. CDR3 length equals 13 residues. The CDR3 sequence: CVGAGGKGGELFF. DNA of the CDR3: TGTGTAGGAGCGGGAGGCAAGGGCGGGGAGCTGTTTTTT.

This clonotype was seen ten or more times. This rearrangement joins TRBV12-3 or TRBV12-4 to TRBJ2-7; TRBD2 matches 7 bases. V shed 5 bases and J 2 bases; nucleotides not matched to a gene: 15. The CDR3 consists of 17 residues. The CDR3 region has the DNA TGTGCCAGCAGTCGTAGCGGGTACAACTGGATCACCTACGAGCAGTACTTC. This gives the protein CASSRSGYNWITYEQYF.

This clonotype was observed a single time. The chain has TRBV6-2 or TRBV6-3 and TRBJ1-1; TRBD1 is a possible D gene (6 bases). The germline V gene encodes CDR1 MNHEY and CDR2 SVGEGT. V was trimmed by 5 bases and J by 6 bases, leaving 10 bases between them. The CDR3 has 12 residues. The CDR3 loop reads CASSRRGAEAFF. The DNA of the CDR3 is TGTGCCAGCAGTCGAAGGGGGGCTGAAGCTTTCTTT.

At least ten counts were recorded for this clonotype. The gene calls are TRBV24-1 and TRBJ1-2, with D unresolved. Germline CDR1 and CDR2: KGHDR and SFDVKD. The CDR3 consists of 12 residues. V shed 10 bases and J shed 4 bases, with 12 bases lying between them. This chain's CDR3 is CATNRYFYGYTF. DNA of the CDR3: TGTGCCACGAATCGATATTTCTATGGCTACACCTTC.

This clonotype was observed at least ten times. The rearrangement joins TRBV19 to TRBJ1-1; no clear D. Germline V gene sequence: CDR1 LNHDA, CDR2 SQIVND (reference sequence). The V gene lost 2 bases and the J gene lost 2 bases, with 9 bases spanning the gap. This CDR3 is built from 14 residues. The CDR3 bases are TGTGCCAGTAGTATATGGGCGGCTAACACTGAAGCTTTCTTT. This gives the protein CASSIWAANTEAFF.

This clonotype was seen ten or more times. The V call is TRBV29-1, the J call TRBJ1-3, with D possibly being TRBD1 (6 bases). Germline values: CDR1 SQVTM, CDR2 ANQGSEA. The CDR3 is 14 amino acids. V gave up 4 bases and J gave up 4 bases, with 14 bases separating them. CDR3 region: CSVVGGAIGNTIYF. In DNA form, the CDR3 reads TGCAGCGTTGTGGGGGGGGCGATCGGAAACACCATATATTTT.

This clonotype was seen repeatedly, ten times or more. The chain recombines TRBV7-8 with TRBJ1-5; 7 nucleotides align to TRBD1. The germline V gene encodes CDR1 SGHVS and CDR2 FQNEAQ. The CDR3 has 15 residues. The V gene end was trimmed by 5 bases and the J gene end by 0 bases; junction bases not matched to a gene: 4. This chain's CDR3 is CASSPGGDSNQPQHF. The CDR3 bases are TGTGCCAGCAGCCCAGGGGGTGATAGCAATCAGCCCCAGCATTTT.

In this sample, this clonotype turned up many times. This chain uses TRBV4-1 with TRBJ2-7; 11 bases are shared with TRBD2. Germline V gene data show CDR1 as MGHRA and CDR2 as YSYEKL. This CDR3 contains 17 residues. V lost 4 bases and J lost 0; bases outside the gene matches: 8. The CDR3 reads CASSPLGLAVSSYEQYF. In DNA, the CDR3 is TGCGCCAGCAGCCCGCTGGGACTAGCGGTTAGCTCCTACGAGCAGTACTTC.

This clonotype was found many times. V is TRBV20-1 and J is TRBJ2-7, with D possibly TRBD1 on 6 matching bases. Germline V CDR1 and CDR2: DFQATT, SNEGSKA (reference sequence). Trimming removed 6 bases from V and 6 bases from J, with 21 bases in between. This CDR3 spans 14 amino acids. CDR3 DNA sequence: TGCAGTGCACCGAAACGAACGCAGGGGCGCGAGCAGTACTTC. Its protein is CSAPKRTQGREQYF.

In this sample, this clonotype turned up many times. The CDR3 nucleotides are TGCAGTGCTAGTAGAATGGCCTCGGCCAAAAACATTCAGTACTTC. Protein sequence: CSASRMASAKNIQYF. J is TRBJ2-4 and V is TRBV20-1; no clear D gene. Trimming stripped 3 bases from V and 1 base from J, with 13 bases between. Germline assignment: CDR1 DFQATT and CDR2 SNEGSKA (reference sequence). The CDR3 totals 15 residues.

This clonotype was recorded at least ten times. The chain carries TRBV6-4 and TRBJ2-3, with no clear D. The germline V gene encodes CDR1 MRHNA and CDR2 SNTAGT. V was pared by 4 bases and J by 5 bases, with 10 bases between. The CDR3 is 13 residues long. The CDR3 DNA follows: TGTGCCAGCAGTGGCCAGCATCGAGATACGCAGTATTTT. As protein: CASSGQHRDTQYF.

The genes are TRBV5-5 and TRBJ1-5; weak D call: TRBD1 (6 bases). Germline V lookup: CDR1 SGHKS, CDR2 YYEKEE (reference sequence). V dropped 1 base and J dropped 3 bases, with 11 bases sitting between them. This CDR3 has 15 residues. CDR3 nucleotide sequence: TGTGCCAGCAGCTTGTTCTACAGGGTCAATCAGCCCCAGCATTTT. It yields the protein CASSLFYRVNQPQHF.

This clonotype was recorded many times. The chain carries TRBV20-1 and TRBJ2-2; 7 bases are shared with TRBD2. The junction had 6 bases not matched to a gene; V was cut back by 0 bases and J by 5 bases. Germline loops: CDR1 DFQATT, CDR2 SNEGSKA (reference sequence). The CDR3 is made up of 15 amino acids. CDR3 residues: CSARETSPGTGELFF. CDR3 sequence (DNA): TGCAGTGCTAGAGAGACTAGCCCTGGGACCGGGGAGCTGTTTTTT.